These 19 T cell receptor beta chains originate from one sample sequenced in a study of blood T cell repertoires in COVID-19. The method was immunoSEQ multiplex PCR; TCRdb's version includes in-frame clones alone and lacks a portion of them. The data show roughly 280,000 clones, approximately 85% seen once. The material sequenced was peripheral blood. These receptors originate from an older woman with acute or convalescent COVID-19.

V and J are TRBV18 and TRBJ1-2, with TRBD1 as a possible D gene (5 bases). Deletions cut 1 base from V and 3 bases from J, with 12 bases between. Per the germline V gene, CDR1 is KGHSH and CDR2 is LQKENI. The CDR3 is 15 amino acids. CDR3: CASSPRGGADYGYTF. Written as DNA, the CDR3 is TGTGCCAGCTCACCACGTGGCGGGGCAGACTATGGCTACACCTTC.

The chain is built from TRBV6-1 and TRBJ2-3; TRBD2 is a possible D gene (6 bases). CDR1 is MNHNS, CDR2 SASEGT, per germline. The CDR3 contains 16 residues. The germline V and J ends were trimmed by 4 bases and 4 bases, with 18 bases remaining between them. CDR3 protein: CASSGSMVSGADTQYF. The CDR3, as DNA: TGTGCCAGCAGTGGGTCGATGGTTAGCGGCGCAGATACGCAGTATTTT.

V and J are TRBV9 and TRBJ2-3; TRBD2 is a possible D gene (5 bases). The germline V and J ends were trimmed by 6 bases and 0 bases, with 11 bases remaining between them. From germline, CDR1 is SGDLS and CDR2 YYNGEE. This CDR3 region has 14 residues. In DNA form, the CDR3 reads TGTGCCAGCACTCGGACTTCTAGCACAGATACGCAGTATTTT. It encodes CASTRTSSTDTQYF.

The V call is TRBV6-1, the J call TRBJ1-1; D gene unclear. The CDR3 consists of 14 residues. Looked up from germline, CDR1 is MNHNS and CDR2 is SASEGT. Between the trimmed V and J ends, which lost 1 base and 4 bases, there was a span of 10 bases. CDR3 coding DNA: TGTGCCAGCAGTGAAGGGGGAGTAGGCACTGAAGCTTTCTTT. As protein: CASSEGGVGTEAFF.

This sequence joins TRBV7-8 and TRBJ1-4; 7 nucleotides line up with TRBD1. The trim removed 6 bases at V and 0 bases at J, leaving 4 bases unmatched. This CDR3 spans 15 amino acids. Germline CDR1 and CDR2: SGHVS and FQNEAQ. The CDR3 sequence: CASSFTGATNEKLFF. The DNA of the CDR3 is TGTGCCAGCAGTTTCACAGGGGCAACTAATGAAAAACTGTTTTTT.

The V gene is TRBV15, the J gene TRBJ1-1, with D unclear. V lost 0 bases, J lost 11 bases, and 19 bases lay in between. CDR1 is LNHNV and CDR2 is YYDKDF in the germline V gene (reference sequence). The CDR3 covers 15 residues. The CDR3 sequence is CATSRDIMGGQWAFF. Here the CDR3 DNA reads TGTGCCACCAGCAGAGATATCATGGGAGGGCAGTGGGCTTTCTTT.

The V and J genes are TRBV6-5 and TRBJ1-1; 8 bases are a match to TRBD1. The V gene end was trimmed by 7 bases and the J gene end by 3 bases; junction bases not matched to a gene: 4. There are 13 residues in the CDR3. The V gene's germline CDR1 is MNHEY and CDR2 SVGAGI. This CDR3 is CASTTGAYTEAFF. The CDR3 DNA reads as TGTGCCAGCACGACAGGGGCTTACACTGAAGCTTTCTTT.

The CDR3 spells CASSRGQDTEAFF. The CDR3 DNA is TGTGCCAGCTCACGGGGACAGGACACTGAAGCTTTCTTT. This chain connects TRBV18 to TRBJ1-1, with 8 positions matching TRBD1. The germline V gene encodes CDR1 KGHSH and CDR2 LQKENI. The CDR3 sequence is 13 residues long. Trimming at V came to 4 bases and at J to 3 bases, leaving 1 base not matched to a gene.

The chain employs TRBV18 and TRBJ2-5; D not certain. The V gene lost 0 bases and the J gene lost 4 bases, with 6 bases spanning the gap. This CDR3 is built from 13 residues. In germline, CDR1 is KGHSH, CDR2 LQKENI. CDR3 bases: TGTGCCAGCTCACCACCGAGCATAGAGACCCAGTACTTC. As protein: CASSPPSIETQYF.

This chain uses TRBV11-2 with TRBJ2-7; D is perhaps TRBD1 (6 bases). CDR3 length equals 15 residues. Trimming cost V 5 bases and J 4 bases, with 18 bases left between them. The germline CDR1 and CDR2 sequences are SGHAT and FQNNGV. The DNA of the CDR3 is TGTGCCAGCAGCCATGATGGACAGATTCTATACGAGCAGTACTTC. This translates into CASSHDGQILYEQYF.

This chain uses TRBV27 with TRBJ1-1, with unresolved D. V lost 6 bases and J 2 bases, leaving 10 bases between the germline ends. The CDR3 runs 13 residues. The germline gives CDR1 MNHEY, CDR2 SMNVEV (reference sequence). The CDR3 loop reads CASRSGGNTEAFF. In DNA, the CDR3 is TGTGCCAGCAGGTCAGGAGGTAACACTGAAGCTTTCTTT.

This clone was counted once. This chain links TRBV5-6 with TRBJ2-7, with D perhaps matching TRBD1 (6 bases). The V gene lost 3 bases and the J gene lost 0 bases, with 10 bases spanning the gap. The V gene's germline CDR1 is SGHDT and CDR2 YYEEEE. This CDR3 is built from 14 residues. The CDR3, as DNA: TGTGCCAGCAGCTCCCGGGGACACTCCTACGAGCAGTACTTC. Protein: CASSSRGHSYEQYF.

The chain uses TRBV11-2 and TRBJ2-1; D possibly corresponds to TRBD2 (5 bases). Germline-derived CDR1 and CDR2 are SGHAT and FQNNGV. Trimming removed 4 bases at V and 7 bases at J, with 14 bases between. The CDR3 has 14 residues. The CDR3 DNA sequence: TGTGCCAGCAGCTGGGCTGGAGGAGGTAATGAGCAGTTCTTC. Protein: CASSWAGGGNEQFF. The full variable domain, in which reference TRBV11-2 and TRBJ2-1 provide the parts outside the CDR3, is EAGVAQSPRYKIIEKRQSVAFWCNPISGHATLYWYQQILGQGPKLLIQFQNNGVVDDSQLPKDRFSAERLKGVDSTLKIQPAKLEDSAVYLCASSWAGGGNEQFFGPGTRLTVL.

V gene TRBV5-1 combines with J gene TRBJ2-5, with 7 bases matching TRBD1. The CDR3 is made up of 14 amino acids. Unmatched junction bases numbered 6, after V lost 3 bases and J lost 4 bases. Germline V gene data show CDR1 as SGHRS and CDR2 as YFSETQ. The chain's CDR3 is CASSSRTGAETQYF. The CDR3 coding sequence is TGCGCCAGCAGCTCAAGAACAGGGGCAGAGACCCAGTACTTC. The complete variable domain, with remaining parts taken from reference TRBV5-1 and TRBJ2-5, reads KAGVTQTPRYLIKTRGQQVTLSCSPISGHRSVSWYQQTPGQGLQFLFEYFSETQRNKGNFPGRFSGRQFSNSRSEMNVSTLELGDSALYLCASSSRTGAETQYFGPGTRLLVL.

The rearrangement joins TRBV7-6 to TRBJ2-7; no definite D call. Germline V gene data show CDR1 as SGHVS and CDR2 as FNYEAQ. Trimming stripped 0 bases from V and 3 bases from J, with 6 bases between. The CDR3 contains 13 residues. CDR3 nucleotide sequence: TGTGCCAGCAGCTTAGCCACTAACTACGAGCAGTACTTC. Translated: CASSLATNYEQYF. The entire variable domain, with the rest obtained from reference TRBV7-6 and TRBJ2-7, is as follows: GAGVSQSPRYKVTKRGQDVALRCDPISGHVSLYWYRQALGQGPEFLTYFNYEAQQDKSGLPNDRFSAERPEGSISTLTIQRTEQRDSAMYRCASSLATNYEQYFGPGTRLTVT.

The chain recombines TRBV5-8 with TRBJ2-3, with D possibly TRBD1 on 7 matching bases. The ends were cut back, 3 bases at V and 6 bases at J, with 17 bases in the middle. The CDR3 is made up of 15 amino acids. Germline V gene data show CDR1 as SGHTS and CDR2 as YDEGEE. The CDR3 bases are TGTGCCAGCAGCTCGCGGGACAGCCAGACGGATACGCAGTATTTT. It codes for CASSSRDSQTDTQYF.

The chain couples TRBV9 to TRBJ1-5; D is perhaps TRBD1 (5 bases). V lost 3 bases to trimming and J lost 6 bases, with 22 bases between them. Germline lookup yields CDR1 SGDLS and CDR2 YYNGEE. The CDR3 runs 17 residues. CDR3 sequence reads: CASSAGGGGREGQPQHF. The CDR3 DNA reads TGTGCCAGCAGCGCCGGGGGAGGAGGCAGGGAGGGTCAGCCCCAGCATTTT.

The V and J genes are TRBV5-4 and TRBJ2-2; maybe TRBD1 (6 bases). CDR1 and CDR2 (germline): SGHNT, YYREEE (reference sequence). The CDR3 loop spans 14 amino acids. V was clipped by 3 bases and J by 6 bases, with 12 bases between them. The CDR3 nucleotides are TGTGCCAGCAGCTCCACAGGGAGCCCCGGGGAGCTGTTTTTT. Residues: CASSSTGSPGELFF.

The gene calls are TRBV6-5 and TRBJ2-7; maybe TRBD1 (5 bases). CDR3 length: 15 amino acids. V lost 2 bases and J lost 6, with 17 bases in between. Germline CDR1 and CDR2: MNHEY and SVGAGI. The CDR3 sequence is CASSYPTATRSEQYF. For the CDR3, the DNA is TGTGCCAGCAGTTACCCGACAGCCACTCGCTCCGAGCAGTACTTC.